The TCR beta chain described here comes from a study of cytomegalovirus exposure and HLA in healthy donors. Study observations and caveats: A later analysis linked a missense variant in DCLRE1C to the trimming of TCR beta V and J genes.

This CDR3 region has 16 residues. Germline V lookup: CDR1 SGHDT, CDR2 YYEEEE. Trimming left V 3 bases short and J 1 base short, with 16 bases between. The donors comprised healthy bone marrow donors. In the PCR, 60 Vbeta and 13 Jbeta primers were used. This table comes from immunoSEQ multiplex PCR, and its TCRdb copy is limited to in-frame clones, with some not included. In the table there are about 120,000 clones, 55% to 80% of which are singletons. On this clone itself: Its target is unknown.

The receptor was derived from a woman aged 25 to 39 in good health and CMV-seronegative. The rearrangement uses TRBV5-6 and TRBJ1-1, with D tentatively TRBD1 (6 bases). Sequencing was done on a sample of PBMCs. The CDR3 DNA reads TGTGCCAGCAGCTCGGTAAGGGGGGGAACGAACACTGAAGCTTTCTTT. Protein sequence: CASSSVRGGTNTEAFF.